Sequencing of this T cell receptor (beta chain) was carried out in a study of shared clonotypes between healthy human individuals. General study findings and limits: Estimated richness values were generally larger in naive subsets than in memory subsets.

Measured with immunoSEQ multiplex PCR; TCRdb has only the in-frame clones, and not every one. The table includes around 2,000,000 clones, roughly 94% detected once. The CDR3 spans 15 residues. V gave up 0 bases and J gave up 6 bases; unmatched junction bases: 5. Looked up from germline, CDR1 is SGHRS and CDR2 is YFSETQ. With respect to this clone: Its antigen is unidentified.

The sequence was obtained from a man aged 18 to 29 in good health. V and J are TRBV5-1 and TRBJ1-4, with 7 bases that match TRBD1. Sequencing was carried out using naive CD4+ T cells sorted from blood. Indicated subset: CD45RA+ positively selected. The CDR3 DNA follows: TGCGCCAGCAGCTTGGGAGGAGGGGGCTATGAAAAACTGTTTTTT. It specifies CASSLGGGGYEKLFF.